This TCR beta chain stems from a study of regulatory T cells in long-lasting Graves disease. Library construction for TCR beta used iRepertoire HTBI primers and Arm-PCR of CDR3 regions. TCRdb processed the multiplex PCR reads anew with MiXCR; each CDR3 protein has one entry. The table includes a few hundred thousand distinct CDR3 sequences, 12% to 15% detected once. Time point specified: newly diagnosed GD, antithyroid drugs for less than 3 months. RNA from PBMCs was the source of the TCR library. The sample was also reused in another study, on T cells in Graves' hyperthyroidism and ophthalmopathy. That source notes: HTBI primers drove first-round RT-PCR of the TCR CDR3. Before onset, ophthalmopathy was predicted by the model a median approximately 6.7 months earlier.

Sample: peripheral blood mononuclear cells (PBMCs), taken at new diagnosis, from a patient treated with antithyroid drugs. The origin of this receptor is a woman aged 50 to 65 with Graves disease.

CDR3 DNA: TGTGCCAGCTCACCCCGGGGGGGAGCGGGAGAAGAGACCCAGTACTTC. It is translated as CASSPRGGAGEETQYF. V gene TRBV18 combines with J gene TRBJ2-1; 8 bases fit TRBD2. The J call may be in error: the DNA end matches TRBJ2-5 better. The CDR3 consists of 16 residues. The germline CDR1 and CDR2 sequences are KGHSH and LQKENI.